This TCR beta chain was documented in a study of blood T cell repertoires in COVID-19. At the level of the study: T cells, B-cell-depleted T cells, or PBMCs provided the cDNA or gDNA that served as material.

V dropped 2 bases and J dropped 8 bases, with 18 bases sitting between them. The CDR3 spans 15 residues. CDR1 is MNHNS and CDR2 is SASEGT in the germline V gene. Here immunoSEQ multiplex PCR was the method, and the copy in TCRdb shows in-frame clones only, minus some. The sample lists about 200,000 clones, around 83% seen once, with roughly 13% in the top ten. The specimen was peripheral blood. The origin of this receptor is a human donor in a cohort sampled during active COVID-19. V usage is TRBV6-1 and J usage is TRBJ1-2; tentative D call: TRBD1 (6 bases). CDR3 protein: CASSERGARESGYTF. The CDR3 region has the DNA TGTGCCAGCAGTGAACGGGGGGCCCGGGAATCCGGCTACACCTTC.